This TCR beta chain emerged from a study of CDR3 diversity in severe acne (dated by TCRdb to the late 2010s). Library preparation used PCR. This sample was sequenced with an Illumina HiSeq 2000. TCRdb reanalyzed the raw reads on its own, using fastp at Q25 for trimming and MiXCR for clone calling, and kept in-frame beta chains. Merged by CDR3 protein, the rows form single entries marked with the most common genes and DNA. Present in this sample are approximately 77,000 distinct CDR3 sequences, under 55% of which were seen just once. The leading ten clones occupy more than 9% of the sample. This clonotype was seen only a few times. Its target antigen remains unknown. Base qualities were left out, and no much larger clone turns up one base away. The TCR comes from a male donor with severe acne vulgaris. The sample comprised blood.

This receptor carries the CDR3 CASSLAGGYEQYF. The DNA sequence is given as TGTGCCAGCAGCTTGGCTGGGGGCTACGAGCAGTACTTC. The chain employs TRBV7-9 and TRBJ2-7; the D segment may tentatively be TRBD1 or TRBD2, each giving 5 matched bases. From the germline V gene (reference sequence), CDR1 is SEHNR and CDR2 is FQNEAQ. From the cysteine through the phenylalanine, the CDR3 covers 13 amino acids. Only the CDR3 region is kept as DNA, spanning 39 bases read in frame from base 1. V is cut by 3 bases and J by 3 bases, and the space between the germline ends is 9 bases.